This T cell receptor (beta chain) was captured by sequencing in a study of blood T cell repertoires in COVID-19. About the research overall: COVID-19 samples from acute and convalescent phases originated in the United States, Italy and Spain. PBMCs, B-cell-depleted T cells, or T cells were the source of the cDNA or gDNA that made up the material.

Individuals aged roughly 18 to 95 years were recruited from about two dozen US areas. Cohort assignment relied on participant-reported clinical history. Clones were sequenced by immunoSEQ multiplex PCR, and TCRdb holds only the in-frame ones, with some missing. The repertoire holds fewer than 350,000 clones, approximately 90% seen once, with roughly 2.8% in the top ten. Trimming removed 4 bases from V and 4 bases from J, with 10 bases in between. The CDR3 has 13 residues. Germline V gene data show CDR1 as LNHDA and CDR2 as SQIVND (reference sequence). This chain uses TRBV19 with TRBJ1-1; D not certain. The sequenced material came from PBMCs or T cells enriched from blood (not recorded which). The receptor was isolated from a man aged 35-49 years who had been exposed to COVID-19. This CDR3 is CASSTMGSTEAFF. CDR3 DNA sequence: TGTGCCAGTAGTACAATGGGGAGCACTGAAGCTTTCTTT.